This TCR beta chain derives from a study of PD-1 blockade in classical Hodgkin lymphoma. Germline V CDR1 and CDR2: MNHNS, SASEGT. With V trimmed by 1 base and J by 2 bases, 1 base remained unmatched. CDR3 length: 15 amino acids. The assay was immunoSEQ multiplex PCR, and TCRdb's table has in-frame clones only and misses some. The sample includes around 21,000 clones, around three quarters of them seen just once. The time point denotes: cycle 4 day 1 (C4D1), after more than five weeks of nivolumab. Relapses following autologous stem cell transplantation were seen in all patients, with brentuximab vedotin exposure varying.

This sequence originates from a human donor with classical Hodgkin lymphoma. This sample comprised peripheral blood mononuclear cells (PBMCs), obtained before the fourth cycle of nivolumab. The rearrangement joins TRBV6-1 to TRBJ1-5, with 8 positions matching TRBD1. The CDR3 is CASSEGQGRNQPQHF. In DNA, the CDR3 is TGTGCCAGCAGTGAAGGACAGGGGCGCAATCAGCCCCAGCATTTT.